Described below is a single TCR beta chain sequence and its context. The data were taken from a study of blood T cell repertoires in COVID-19. Looking at the study overall: COVID-19 samples, acute and convalescent, were from the United States, Italy and Spain. PBMCs, B-cell-depleted T cells, or T cells provided the cDNA or gDNA that made up the material.

This CDR3 spans 16 amino acids. The V gene end was trimmed by 6 bases and the J gene end by 4 bases; junction bases not matched to a gene: 14. CDR1 and CDR2 from the germline V gene are MDHEN and SYDVKM. The table came from immunoSEQ multiplex PCR; TCRdb's copy has only in-frame clones and leaves some out. The profile shows 68,000 or so clones, roughly 84% of them singletons. Sequencing used peripheral blood. The V and J genes are TRBV28 and TRBJ1-2, with 7 bases matching TRBD1. The clonotype was recovered from a man in his fifties or sixties with active COVID-19. CDR3 sequence (DNA): TGTGCCAGCAGACTAAAACTGACAGGGTATAGCTATGGCTACACCTTC. This sequence encodes CASRLKLTGYSYGYTF.